Presented here are 18 T cell receptor beta chains from one specimen sequenced in a study of cytomegalovirus exposure and HLA in healthy donors. Primers: 60 Vbeta forward and 13 Jbeta reverse. Here immunoSEQ multiplex PCR was the method, and the copy in TCRdb shows in-frame clones only, minus some. Among about 180,000 clones listed, around 78% were seen once. The sequencing input was PBMCs. These receptors were obtained from a woman in her fifties or sixties in good health and CMV-seropositive.

The chain recombines TRBV18 with TRBJ1-2, with D perhaps TRBD1 (6 bases). This CDR3 has 14 residues. Germline assignment: CDR1 KGHSH and CDR2 LQKENI. Between the trimmed V and J ends, which lost 6 bases and 1 base, there was a span of 12 bases. CDR3 residues: CASSLQGFNYGYTF. The CDR3, as DNA: TGTGCCAGCTCCCTACAGGGCTTTAACTATGGCTACACCTTC.

The V gene is TRBV11-2, the J gene TRBJ1-2; D is possibly TRBD1 (6 bases). V gave up 5 bases and J gave up 2 bases, with 21 bases separating them. This CDR3 spans 17 amino acids. The germline CDR1 and CDR2 sequences are SGHAT and FQNNGV. The CDR3 here is CASSKGDRLGYNYGYTF. The CDR3 bases are TGTGCCAGCAGCAAGGGTGACAGGCTCGGATACAACTATGGCTACACCTTC.

The V call is TRBV28, the J call TRBJ2-7; D is perhaps TRBD2 (6 bases). The length of the CDR3 is 15 residues. Per the germline V gene, CDR1 is MDHEN and CDR2 is SYDVKM. V lost 3 bases to trimming and J lost 5 bases, with 17 bases between them. CDR3 residues: CASSLGRDPTHEQYF. The CDR3 nucleotides read TGTGCCAGCAGTTTGGGGCGGGACCCCACCCACGAGCAGTACTTC.

The chain couples TRBV7-8 to TRBJ1-4; 12 bases are a match to TRBD1. This CDR3 has 21 residues. J gave up 5 bases and V 5 bases, and 21 bases lay outside the gene matches. The V gene's germline CDR1 is SGHVS and CDR2 FQNEAQ. The CDR3 DNA sequence: TGTGCCAGCAGCCTTACTCGGGGGGGGACAGGGGGCGTGAGGCCCAATGAAAAACTGTTTTTT. This gives the protein CASSLTRGGTGGVRPNEKLFF.

This rearrangement joins TRBV30 to TRBJ1-1; 7 bases are shared with TRBD1. The V gene end was trimmed by 4 bases and the J gene end by 1 base; junction bases not matched to a gene: 3. Per the germline V gene, CDR1 is GTSNPN and CDR2 is SVGIG (reference sequence). This CDR3 contains 13 residues. The CDR3 DNA follows: TGTGCCTGGACTCCAGGGGGGAACACTGAAGCTTTCTTT. Protein sequence: CAWTPGGNTEAFF.

The chain recombines TRBV11-2 with TRBJ1-2, with no clear D. The length of the CDR3 is 15 residues. V was shortened by 4 bases and J by 8 bases, with 20 bases between the two germline ends. Germline loops: CDR1 SGHAT, CDR2 FQNNGV. The CDR3: CASSSSAAGARGYTF. DNA of the CDR3: TGTGCCAGCAGCTCATCTGCTGCGGGAGCAAGGGGCTACACCTTC. Based on the CDR3 plus reference TRBV11-2 and TRBJ1-2, the full variable domain is EAGVAQSPRYKIIEKRQSVAFWCNPISGHATLYWYQQILGQGPKLLIQFQNNGVVDDSQLPKDRFSAERLKGVDSTLKIQPAKLEDSAVYLCASSSSAAGARGYTFGSGTRLTVV.

The chain carries TRBV7-3 and TRBJ2-7; 8 bases align to TRBD2. The CDR3 covers 15 residues. With 5 bases clipped from V and 4 bases from J, the junction kept 10 bases outside the gene matches. Germline V gene lookup returns CDR1 SGHTA and CDR2 FQGTGA. CDR3 sequence (DNA): TGTGCCAGCAGCGTAGGACCGGGACTAGAATACGAGCAGTACTTC. It codes for CASSVGPGLEYEQYF.

This chain links TRBV27 with TRBJ2-7, with 8 bases matching TRBD1. J lost 3 bases, V lost 8 bases, and 9 bases had no gene match. In germline, CDR1 is MNHEY, CDR2 SMNVEV (reference sequence). This CDR3 region has 14 residues. The CDR3 loop reads CASGLTGDFYEQYF. DNA of the CDR3: TGTGCCAGCGGCTTGACAGGGGATTTCTACGAGCAGTACTTC.

This clone occurred once. The rearrangement links TRBV5-1 to TRBJ2-3; the match to TRBD2 covers 8 bases. CDR3 length equals 16 residues. CDR1 is SGHRS and CDR2 is YFSETQ in the germline V gene. The V and J ends lost 0 bases and 5 bases, in that order; junction bases with no gene match: 8. CDR3 protein: CASSLGAGGTGDTQYF. CDR3 in DNA: TGCGCCAGCAGCTTGGGGGCGGGGGGCACCGGAGATACGCAGTATTTT.

The CDR3 reads CAISGNSGNTEAFF. As DNA, the CDR3 is TGTGCCATCTCTGGCAACAGCGGGAACACTGAAGCTTTCTTT. The chain has TRBV10-3 and TRBJ1-1; D call uncertain. CDR1 is ENHRY and CDR2 is SYGVKD in the germline V gene. The CDR3 runs 14 residues. The V end was cut by 8 bases, the J end by 1 base, with 14 bases between.

The rearrangement joins TRBV7-2 to TRBJ2-1; TRBD2 might be the D (6 bases). The CDR3 extends over 15 amino acids. Germline assignment: CDR1 SGHTA and CDR2 FQGNSA. The V and J ends lost 3 bases and 0 bases respectively, with 9 bases between them. The CDR3 sequence: CASSFAGSSYNEQFF. CDR3 DNA sequence: TGTGCCAGCAGCTTTGCCGGGAGCTCCTACAATGAGCAGTTCTTC.

This clone was recorded a few times. V and J are TRBV4-3 and TRBJ2-1; 12 bases are shared with TRBD2. Trimming removed 0 bases from V and 1 base from J; junction bases left unmatched: 7. Germline values: CDR1 LGHNA, CDR2 YSLEER. CDR3 size: 19 residues. Written as DNA, the CDR3 is TGCGCCAGCAGCCAAGATCCTGGCCTAGCGGGAGGGTCCTACAATGAGCAGTTCTTC. It is translated as CASSQDPGLAGGSYNEQFF.

Only a few counts were recorded for this clone. V usage is TRBV6-1 and J usage is TRBJ2-2; possibly TRBD2 for D (6 bases). CDR3 size: 18 residues. Germline values: CDR1 MNHNS, CDR2 SASEGT. With 1 base removed from V and 3 bases from J, the gap between germline ends came to 18 bases. CDR3 in DNA: TGTGCCAGCAGTGAAGACCGTTTCGTGCCGGGGGACACCGGGGAGCTGTTTTTT. Translation: CASSEDRFVPGDTGELFF.

This clone has a single count. The J gene is TRBJ1-2, the V gene TRBV27, with D possibly being TRBD1 (6 bases). The CDR3 is made up of 15 amino acids. Trimming left V 2 bases short and J 2 bases short, with 12 bases between. Per the germline V gene, CDR1 is MNHEY and CDR2 is SMNVEV (reference sequence). The CDR3 reads CASSLKQGLNYGYTF. The CDR3, as DNA: TGTGCCAGCAGTTTAAAACAGGGCCTGAACTATGGCTACACCTTC.

V and J are TRBV27 and TRBJ2-7; the D gene is possibly TRBD1 (5 bases). The CDR3 length is 15 residues. Germline V gene sequence: CDR1 MNHEY, CDR2 SMNVEV (reference sequence). Trimming stripped 3 bases from V and 6 bases from J, with 18 bases between. CDR3 loop: CASSFHSSGPGEQYF. The CDR3 nucleotides are TGTGCCAGCAGTTTTCATTCGTCAGGGCCGGGCGAGCAGTACTTC.

V and J are TRBV7-8 and TRBJ2-4, with a possible D match to TRBD1 (7 bases). Per the germline V gene, CDR1 is SGHVS and CDR2 is FQNEAQ. The CDR3 totals 16 residues. The germline V and J ends were trimmed by 5 bases and 10 bases, with 24 bases remaining between them. CDR3: CASSPLTGRQLKIQYF. The DNA of the CDR3 is TGTGCCAGCAGCCCATTGACAGGGAGGCAGCTCAAAATTCAGTACTTC.

The rearrangement joins TRBV4-2 to TRBJ1-2, with D possibly being TRBD1 (5 bases). Germline CDR1 reads LGHNA; CDR2 reads YNFKEQ. V gave up 3 bases and J gave up 7 bases, with 15 bases separating them. The CDR3 length is 14 residues. The CDR3 loop is CASSHGRGTGGYTF. The DNA of the CDR3 is TGTGCCAGCAGCCACGGGAGGGGAACTGGTGGCTACACCTTC.

The chain has TRBV19 and TRBJ1-2, with 8 bases lining up with TRBD1. J gave up 5 bases and V 6 bases, and 2 bases lay outside the gene matches. Germline-derived CDR1 and CDR2 are LNHDA and SQIVND (reference sequence). The CDR3 length is 12 residues. The CDR3 nucleotides are TGTGCCAGTAGAGGACAGGGATATGGCTACACCTTC. Protein product: CASRGQGYGYTF.